This TCR beta chain was captured by sequencing in a study of lymphopenia after photon versus proton radiotherapy (dated by TCRdb to about 2019). As for the study more broadly: In patients with gastrointestinal tumors who developed high-grade lymphopenia, the study compared the immunological effects of photon radiation therapy with those of proton radiation therapy. A cohort of around 18 patients with gastrointestinal tumors who received either photon or proton therapy and subsequently developed lymphopenia was included. The study aimed to characterize how the two radiation modalities differ in their impact on the immune system. Here is what the overall study found, with its caveats: Across the cohort, an inverse correlation was found between a larger post-nadir drop in TCR diversity and overall survival time among patients who died. Proton-treated patients stayed relatively stable during treatment, while photon-treated patients lost naive T cells and TCR diversity and gained effector/memory populations. The survival association was assessed only in patients who died, and better survival with proton therapy was presented by the authors as a possibility rather than a demonstrated result. After the lymphocyte count nadir, photon-treated repertoires showed oligoclonal expansion, especially of CD8+ Temra cells, which drove the drop in diversity.

Libraries were made using the immunoSEQ multiplex PCR assay. T cell repertoires were profiled by deep sequencing of rearranged TCR beta loci, alongside multiparametric flow cytometry. TCRdb limited this immuneACCESS table to in-frame rearrangements with V and J called. A share of clones is missing; checked studies link under half to unresolved V genes, and the rest is unexplained. In all, the sample holds 67,000 or so clones, and more than 75% of those were seen once. Approximately 11% of the sample lies in the top ten. A remark on this clone: The specificity of this receptor is unknown. No much larger clone is present one base from it, and per-base qualities are unavailable.

From the cysteine through the phenylalanine, the CDR3 covers 15 amino acids. The sequence is cut down to CDR3 DNA, 45 bases in frame from base 1. The sequence is built from TRBV12-1 and TRBJ1-2. TRBV12-1 is a pseudogene segment. The source is an elderly man with esophageal cancer. This sample comprised peripheral blood, obtained from a patient treated with proton-based radiotherapy. The CDR3 region has the sequence CAALGRAWEIYGYTF. The DNA sequence is TGTGCCGCCCTGGGCAGGGCTTGGGAGATCTATGGCTACACCTTC.